A selection of T cell receptor beta chains follows, all from one sample in a study of Graves' ophthalmopathy and Graves' hyperthyroidism. TCRdb ran MiXCR on the multiplex PCR reads and lists one entry per CDR3 protein. The sample carries hundreds of thousands of distinct CDR3 sequences, roughly 20% recorded once. Material for sequencing was peripheral blood. These receptors were taken from a woman younger than 35 with stable Graves' hyperthyroidism. Some clones in this sample may be carry-over from other donors' samples. Both conserved end residues are part of each CDR3. D genes are given only for firm matches. Size tells how often a clone was seen (once, few, many) or the class of an expanded clone, and some rows leave it out.

V	size	J	D	CDR3	DNA
TRBV6-1	many	TRBJ1-5	NA	CASSESWAAQHF	TGTGCCAGCAGTGAGTCGTGGGCGGCCCAGCATTTT
TRBV2	many	TRBJ1-2	NA	CASRDRGTGYTF	TGTGCCAGCAGGGACCGGGGAACAGGCTACACCTTC
TRBV30	NA	TRBJ1-2	TRBD1	CAWSTGTGDNGYTF	TGTGCCTGGAGTACCGGGACAGGGGATAATGGCTACACCTTC
TRBV20-1	NA	TRBJ2-2	TRBD1	CSARAPGQGALDGELFF	TGCAGTGCTAGAGCCCCGGGACAGGGGGCGCTTGACGGGGAGCTGTTTTTT
TRBV18	few	TRBJ1-2	NA	CASSPEGAYGYTF	TGTGCCAGCTCACCGGAGGGCGCCTATGGCTACACCTTC
TRBV29-1	many	TRBJ1-1	TRBD1	CSVWDRGSLEAFF	TGCAGCGTTTGGGACAGGGGGAGCCTTGAAGCTTTCTTT
TRBV19	NA	TRBJ2-2	TRBD1	CASSRSGQLNTGELFF	TGTGCCAGTAGTCGCTCGGGACAGCTCAACACCGGGGAGCTGTTTTTT
TRBV20-1	many	TRBJ1-6	NA	CSARTTGQDSPLHF	TGCAGTGCTAGGACGACAGGCCAAGATTCACCCCTCCACTTT
TRBV30	NA	TRBJ2-7	TRBD2	CAWSVSGEYEQYF	TGTGCCTGGAGTGTAAGCGGGGAGTACGAGCAGTACTTC
TRBV5-1	many	TRBJ1-5	TRBD1	CASSPTGDQPQHF	TGCGCCAGCAGCCCAACAGGGGATCAGCCCCAGCATTTT
TRBV2	few	TRBJ1-2	TRBD1	CASSAPRQGGYGYTF	TGTGCCAGCAGTGCCCCGAGACAGGGGGGCTATGGCTACACCTTC
TRBV5-1	NA	TRBJ2-6	NA	CASSLADTGANVLTF	TGCGCCAGCAGCTTGGCCGACACTGGGGCCAACGTCCTGACTTTC
TRBV7-9	NA	TRBJ2-7	NA	CASSPTGLSSYEQYF	TGTGCCAGCAGCCCTACAGGGCTATCCTCCTACGAGCAGTACTTC
TRBV10-3	NA	TRBJ1-1	TRBD1	CAIRKTGPEAEAFF	TGTGCCATCAGGAAGACAGGGCCTGAGGCTGAAGCTTTCTTT
TRBV10-3	many	TRBJ1-1	NA	CATQGSTEAFF	TGTGCCACCCAGGGTAGCACTGAAGCTTTCTTT
TRBV7-2	many	TRBJ2-5	NA	CASSPLLGPETQYF	TGTGCCAGCAGCCCGCTTTTGGGTCCGGAGACCCAGTACTTC
TRBV6-5	NA	TRBJ2-7	TRBD1	CASSYLGTGPEQYF	TGTGCCAGCAGTTACCTGGGGACAGGGCCCGAGCAGTACTTC
TRBV7-3	many	TRBJ2-7	TRBD1	CASSSPGTGVFEQYF	TGTGCCAGCAGCTCCCCCGGGACAGGGGTTTTCGAGCAGTACTTC
TRBV18	few	TRBJ2-7	NA	CASSPGRGVYEQYF	TGTGCCAGCTCACCTGGTAGGGGAGTCTACGAGCAGTACTTC
TRBV10-3	many	TRBJ1-1	NA	CAISEVRGRTEAFF	TGTGCCATCAGTGAGGTGCGGGGGAGGACTGAAGCTTTCTTT
TRBV14	NA	TRBJ2-2	TRBD1	CASSQRLRTGQVPNTGELFF	TGTGCCAGCAGCCAGAGGCTGCGAACTGGACAGGTACCGAACACCGGGGAGCTGTTTTTT
TRBV12-3/TRBV12-4	many	TRBJ1-6	TRBD1	CASSLSRGLVSPLHF	TGTGCCAGCAGTTTAAGCAGGGGGCTGGTATCACCCCTCCACTTT